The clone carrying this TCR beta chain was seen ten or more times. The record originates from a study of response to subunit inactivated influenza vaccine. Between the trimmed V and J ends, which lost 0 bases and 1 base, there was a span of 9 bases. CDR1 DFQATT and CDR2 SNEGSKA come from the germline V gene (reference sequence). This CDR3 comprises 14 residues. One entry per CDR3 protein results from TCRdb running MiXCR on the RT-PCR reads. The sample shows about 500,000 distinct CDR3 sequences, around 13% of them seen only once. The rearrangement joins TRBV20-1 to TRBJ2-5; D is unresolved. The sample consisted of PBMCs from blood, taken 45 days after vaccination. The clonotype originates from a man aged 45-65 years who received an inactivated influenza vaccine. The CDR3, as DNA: TGCAGTGCTAGAGATTGGGCCTCCCAAGAGACCCAGTACTTC. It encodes CSARDWASQETQYF.